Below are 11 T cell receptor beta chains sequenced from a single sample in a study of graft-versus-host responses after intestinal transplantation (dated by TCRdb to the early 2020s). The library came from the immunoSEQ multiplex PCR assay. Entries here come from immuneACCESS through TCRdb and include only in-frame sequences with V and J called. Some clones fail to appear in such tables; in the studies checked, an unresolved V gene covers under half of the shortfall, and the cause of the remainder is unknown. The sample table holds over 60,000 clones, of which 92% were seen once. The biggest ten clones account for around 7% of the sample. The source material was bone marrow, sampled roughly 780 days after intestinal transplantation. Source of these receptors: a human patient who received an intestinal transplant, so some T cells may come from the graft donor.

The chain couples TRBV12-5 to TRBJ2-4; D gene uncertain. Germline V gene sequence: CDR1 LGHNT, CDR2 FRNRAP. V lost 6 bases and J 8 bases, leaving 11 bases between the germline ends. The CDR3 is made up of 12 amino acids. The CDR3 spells CASGPDGDIQYF. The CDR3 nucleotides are TGTGCTAGTGGCCCGGATGGGGACATTCAGTACTTC.

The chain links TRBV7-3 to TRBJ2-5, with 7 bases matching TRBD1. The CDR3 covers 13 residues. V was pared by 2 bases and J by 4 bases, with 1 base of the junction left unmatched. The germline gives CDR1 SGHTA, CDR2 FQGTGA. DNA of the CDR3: TGTGCCAGCAGCTTAGCAGGGGGAGAGACCCAGTACTTC. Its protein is CASSLAGGETQYF.

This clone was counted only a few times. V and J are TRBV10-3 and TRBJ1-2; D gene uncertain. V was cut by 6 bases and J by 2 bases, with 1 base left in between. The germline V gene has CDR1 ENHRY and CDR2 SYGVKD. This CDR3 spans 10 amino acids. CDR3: CAIRNYGYTF. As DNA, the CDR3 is TGTGCCATCAGAAACTATGGCTACACCTTC.

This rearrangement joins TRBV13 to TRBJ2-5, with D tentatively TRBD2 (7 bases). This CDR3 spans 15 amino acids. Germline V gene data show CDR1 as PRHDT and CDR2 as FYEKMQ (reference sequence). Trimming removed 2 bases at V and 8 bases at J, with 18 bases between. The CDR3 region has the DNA TGTGCCAGCAGCTTACGAGGGGGGACTACTGGAACCCAGTACTTC. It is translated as CASSLRGGTTGTQYF.

The CDR3 coding sequence is TGCAGCGTTGGACTAGTGCGCGGGGAGCTGTTTTTT. It specifies CSVGLVRGELFF. V is TRBV29-1 and J is TRBJ2-2; TRBD2 might be the D (6 bases). CDR1 and CDR2 (germline): SQVTM, ANQGSEA. V was clipped by 4 bases and J by 7 bases, with 10 bases between them. The CDR3 runs 12 residues.

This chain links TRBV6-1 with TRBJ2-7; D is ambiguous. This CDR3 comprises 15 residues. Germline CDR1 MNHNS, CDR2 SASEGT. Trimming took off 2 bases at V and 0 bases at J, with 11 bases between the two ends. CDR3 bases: TGTGCCAGCAGTGAAAATGCAGATTCCTCCTACGAGCAGTACTTC. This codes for CASSENADSSYEQYF.

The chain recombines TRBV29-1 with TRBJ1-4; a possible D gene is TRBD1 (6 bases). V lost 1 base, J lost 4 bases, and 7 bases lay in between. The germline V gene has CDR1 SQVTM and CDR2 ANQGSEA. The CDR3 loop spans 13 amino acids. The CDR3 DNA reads TGCAGCGTTGAAGGACAGGATAATGAAAAACTGTTTTTT. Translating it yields CSVEGQDNEKLFF.

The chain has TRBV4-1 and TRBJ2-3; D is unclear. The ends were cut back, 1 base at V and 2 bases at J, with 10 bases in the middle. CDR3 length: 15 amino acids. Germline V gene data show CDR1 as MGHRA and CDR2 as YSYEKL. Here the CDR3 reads CASSQVRIFTDTQYF. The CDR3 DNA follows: TGCGCCAGCAGCCAAGTTAGGATATTCACAGATACGCAGTATTTT.

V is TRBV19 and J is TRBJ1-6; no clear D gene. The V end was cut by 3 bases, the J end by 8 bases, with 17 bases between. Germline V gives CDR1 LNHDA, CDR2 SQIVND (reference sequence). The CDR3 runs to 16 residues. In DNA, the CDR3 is TGTGCCAGTAGTATTTTGCCGGCGGATAGGGATTCACCCCTCCACTTT. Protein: CASSILPADRDSPLHF. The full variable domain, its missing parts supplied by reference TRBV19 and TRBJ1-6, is DGGITQSPKYLFRKEGQNVTLSCEQNLNHDAMYWYRQDPGQGLRLIYYSQIVNDFQKGDIAEGYSVSREKKESFPLTVTSAQKNPTAFYLCASSILPADRDSPLHFGNGTRLTVT.

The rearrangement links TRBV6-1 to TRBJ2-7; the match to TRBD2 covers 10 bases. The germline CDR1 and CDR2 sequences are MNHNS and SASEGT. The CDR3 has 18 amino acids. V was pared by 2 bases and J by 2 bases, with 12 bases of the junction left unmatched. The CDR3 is CASSESASGSRNPYEQYF. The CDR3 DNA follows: TGTGCCAGCAGTGAAAGTGCTAGCGGGAGTCGAAACCCCTACGAGCAGTACTTC.

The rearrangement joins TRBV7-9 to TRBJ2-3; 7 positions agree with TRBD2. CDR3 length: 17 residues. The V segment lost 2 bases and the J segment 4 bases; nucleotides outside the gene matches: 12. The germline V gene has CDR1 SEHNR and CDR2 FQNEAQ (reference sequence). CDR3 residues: CASSLFVSGAFPDTQYF. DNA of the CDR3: TGTGCCAGCAGCTTATTTGTGAGCGGGGCGTTCCCAGATACGCAGTATTTT. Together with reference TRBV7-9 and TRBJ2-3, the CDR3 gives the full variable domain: DTGVSQNPRHKITKRGQNVTFRCDPISEHNRLYWYRQTLGQGPEFLTYFQNEAQLEKSRLLSDRFSAERPKGSFSTLEIQRTEQGDSAMYLCASSLFVSGAFPDTQYFGPGTRLTVL.